This entry lists 32 T cell receptor beta chains sequenced from one sample in a study of T cells after yellow fever vaccination. TCRdb processed the 5' RACE reads anew with MiXCR; each CDR3 protein has one entry. The data contain approximately 600,000 distinct CDR3 sequences, approximately 13% of them singletons. Sample: PBMCs, taken on the day of the yellow fever booster vaccination. The source of these receptors is a young man who received the YFV17D yellow fever vaccine.

There are a few counts of this clonotype. The rearrangement joins TRBV4-1 to TRBJ1-3; D remains unclear. The length of the CDR3 is 17 residues. CDR1 is MGHRA, CDR2 YSYEKL, per germline. V lost 3 bases and J lost 0, with 15 bases in between. CDR3 protein: CASSHLATANSGNTIYF. CDR3 DNA sequence: TGCGCCAGCAGCCACCTTGCTACAGCGAACTCTGGAAACACCATATATTTT.

This rearrangement joins TRBV28 to TRBJ2-7; weak D call: TRBD1 (6 bases). With 3 bases removed from V and 2 bases from J, the gap between germline ends came to 11 bases. This CDR3 comprises 14 residues. From germline, CDR1 is MDHEN and CDR2 SYDVKM. CDR3 in DNA: TGTGCCAGCAGTTTCACACAGGGAACCTACGAGCAGTACTTC. Its protein is CASSFTQGTYEQYF.

The chain couples TRBV28 to TRBJ2-7; 11 bases map to TRBD1. Germline loops: CDR1 MDHEN, CDR2 SYDVKM. This CDR3 has 16 residues. Germline trimming cut 6 bases from V and 3 bases from J; bases unmatched to any gene: 10. The CDR3 DNA sequence: TGTGCCAGCAGGGGGACAGGGGGGGCTTTTAGCTACGAGCAGTACTTC. This sequence encodes CASRGTGGAFSYEQYF. The variable domain in full, with the rest retrieved from reference TRBV28 and TRBJ2-7, is DVKVTQSSRYLVKRTGEKVFLECVQDMDHENMFWYRQDPGLGLRLIYFSYDVKMKEKGDIPEGYSVSREKKERFSLILESASTNQTSMYLCASRGTGGAFSYEQYFGPGTRLTVT.

This clonotype has only a few counts. V gene TRBV7-3 combines with J gene TRBJ2-7; 10 nucleotides line up with TRBD1. The length of the CDR3 is 13 residues. Looked up from germline, CDR1 is SGHTA and CDR2 is FQGTGA. J was trimmed by 6 bases and V by 5 bases; bases with no gene match: 4. This CDR3 reads CASSSDRGLEQYF. CDR3 nucleotide sequence: TGTGCCAGCAGCAGCGACAGGGGGCTCGAGCAGTACTTC.

Here the CDR3 DNA reads TGTGCCATCAGTGATGAGACTAGCTCTTCCTACAATGAGCAGTTCTTC. This codes for CAISDETSSSYNEQFF. This chain joins TRBV10-3 and TRBJ2-1; TRBD2 agrees at 7 bases. Germline CDR1 ENHRY, CDR2 SYGVKD. The V gene end was trimmed by 3 bases and the J gene end by 1 base; junction bases not matched to a gene: 6. The CDR3 is made up of 16 amino acids.

In its sample, this clonotype was seen a few times. V usage is TRBV6-5 and J usage is TRBJ2-5; D gene ambiguous. The V gene's germline CDR1 is MNHEY and CDR2 SVGAGI. Trimming took 6 bases from V and 7 from J, leaving 15 bases between them. There are 13 residues in the CDR3. The CDR3 loop is CASSYRKRRTQYF. The CDR3 nucleotides are TGTGCCAGCAGCTACCGTAAAAGGCGGACCCAGTACTTC.

This chain joins TRBV7-8 and TRBJ2-1; 7 bases fit TRBD1. The germline V gene encodes CDR1 SGHVS and CDR2 FQNEAQ. The V and J ends lost 6 bases and 10 bases, in that order; junction bases with no gene match: 9. This CDR3 comprises 13 residues. As DNA, the CDR3 is TGTGCCAGCAGTCCCCAGACAGGGTGGGAGCAGTTCTTC. It encodes CASSPQTGWEQFF.

This clonotype showed up just a few times. The CDR3 is CASSARSSGREKEQFF. CDR3 nucleotide sequence: TGTGCCAGCAGTGCACGCTCAAGCGGGAGGGAGAAGGAGCAGTTCTTC. The V gene is TRBV12-3 or TRBV12-4, the J gene TRBJ2-1; 10 positions agree with TRBD2. The CDR3 is 16 residues long. The junction had 14 bases not matched to a gene; V was cut back by 5 bases and J by 10 bases.

The genes are TRBV9 and TRBJ1-1, with TRBD1 matching over 8 bases. The CDR3 is 15 residues long. CDR1 and CDR2 from the germline V gene are SGDLS and YYNGEE. With 0 bases clipped from V and 5 bases from J, the junction kept 6 bases outside the gene matches. The CDR3 is CASSVGQGTGTEAFF. The DNA of the CDR3 is TGTGCCAGCAGCGTAGGACAGGGGACGGGGACTGAAGCTTTCTTT.

This clonotype showed up many times. J is TRBJ2-3 and V is TRBV5-1; possible D gene TRBD2, 6 bases. Trimming cost V 0 bases and J 5 bases, with 22 bases left between them. Germline V CDR1 and CDR2: SGHRS, YFSETQ. The CDR3 is 18 amino acids. The CDR3 bases are TGCGCCAGCAGCTTGGATTCTACGCCGGGAGCGTGGAGAGATACGCAGTATTTT. Residues: CASSLDSTPGAWRDTQYF. The full variable domain, rest sourced from reference TRBV5-1 and TRBJ2-3, is KAGVTQTPRYLIKTRGQQVTLSCSPISGHRSVSWYQQTPGQGLQFLFEYFSETQRNKGNFPGRFSGRQFSNSRSEMNVSTLELGDSALYLCASSLDSTPGAWRDTQYFGPGTRLTVL.

This clonotype was recorded a few times. CDR3 DNA sequence: TGTGCCAGCAGCCCTGGGACAGGCAACGCTGGAAACACCATATATTTT. Amino acid sequence: CASSPGTGNAGNTIYF. V and J are TRBV7-2 and TRBJ1-3, with 8 bases matching TRBD1. The CDR3 loop spans 16 amino acids. Germline V CDR1 and CDR2: SGHTA, FQGNSA. V gave up 5 bases and J gave up 2 bases; unmatched junction bases: 8.

This clonotype was recorded a few times. The V gene is TRBV6-2 or TRBV6-3, the J gene TRBJ2-1, with TRBD2 matching 9 bases. CDR1 and CDR2 (germline): MNHEY, SVGEGT. The CDR3 is 17 residues long. With V trimmed by 4 bases and J by 3 bases, 10 bases remained unmatched. The DNA for the CDR3 is TGTGCCAGCAGTTCTCCCGAGCTAGCGGGACTCTACAATGAGCAGTTCTTC. Translating gives CASSSPELAGLYNEQFF.

This clonotype was found a few times. The chain joins TRBV6-2 or TRBV6-3 to TRBJ2-7, with 7 bases that match TRBD2. CDR1 MNHEY and CDR2 SVGEGT come from the germline V gene. With 2 bases clipped from V and 4 bases from J, the junction kept 11 bases outside the gene matches. This CDR3 has 16 amino acids. CDR3 sequence: CASSYLPSGDLYEQYF. As DNA, the CDR3 is TGTGCCAGCAGTTACCTCCCCAGCGGGGACCTATACGAGCAGTACTTC.

The chain joins TRBV4-2 to TRBJ2-1, with 13 bases aligning to TRBD2. Germline V CDR1 and CDR2: LGHNA, YNFKEQ. The CDR3 consists of 16 residues. V was pared by 1 base and J by 10 bases, with 7 bases of the junction left unmatched. CDR3: CASSQGTSGRRKEQFF. DNA for the CDR3: TGTGCCAGCAGCCAAGGGACTAGCGGGAGAAGGAAAGAGCAGTTCTTC.

The chain combines TRBV5-5 with TRBJ2-1; D may be TRBD2 (6 bases). V lost 0 bases to trimming and J lost 2 bases, with 12 bases between them. The CDR3 runs 16 residues. CDR1 is SGHKS, CDR2 YYEKEE, per germline (reference sequence). This CDR3 is CASSLEAPGAYNEQFF. DNA for the CDR3: TGTGCCAGCAGCTTGGAAGCCCCGGGAGCCTACAATGAGCAGTTCTTC.

This clonotype was observed a handful of times. The chain is built from TRBV5-6 and TRBJ2-7; D perhaps matches TRBD2 (7 bases). CDR1 SGHDT and CDR2 YYEEEE come from the germline V gene. The CDR3 contains 15 residues. Trimming pared 3 bases from V and 1 base from J, leaving 14 bases between. The CDR3 sequence: CASSWGLAASYEQYF. CDR3 in DNA: TGTGCCAGCAGCTGGGGGCTAGCGGCTTCCTACGAGCAGTACTTC.

The CDR3 nucleotides read TGTGCCAGCAGTTACTCGAGATCCGCTAGCGGGGATTTCAATGAGCAGTTCTTC. This encodes CASSYSRSASGDFNEQFF. The genes are TRBV6-5 and TRBJ2-1; 9 bases map to TRBD2. The CDR3 covers 18 residues. Germline loops: CDR1 MNHEY, CDR2 SVGAGI. Trimming removed 0 bases from V and 6 bases from J; junction bases left unmatched: 12.

This clonotype was found a few times. The rearrangement uses TRBV12-3 or TRBV12-4 and TRBJ2-1, with no clear D. The CDR3 contains 14 residues. V was cut by 6 bases and J by 5 bases, with 14 bases left in between. The CDR3 DNA sequence: TGTGCCAGCAGCCCGAGCCTTACCGACAATGAGCAGTTCTTC. This sequence encodes CASSPSLTDNEQFF.

The table lists this clonotype with a few counts. This sequence joins TRBV6-1 and TRBJ2-7; TRBD2 aligns across 7 bases. CDR1 is MNHNS and CDR2 is SASEGT in the germline V gene. The CDR3 is 14 amino acids. With V trimmed by 7 bases and J by 2 bases, 8 bases remained unmatched. CDR3 nucleotides: TGTGCCAGCACGGAGAGGGCGGGGGCCTACGAGCAGTACTTC. It codes for CASTERAGAYEQYF.

The rearrangement links TRBV20-1 to TRBJ1-3; D gene unclear. The CDR3 contains 13 residues. V gave up 6 bases and J gave up 3 bases, with 12 bases separating them. Germline CDR1 is DFQATT and CDR2 is SNEGSKA (reference sequence). CDR3 region: CSAYMVNGNTIYF. In DNA, the CDR3 is TGCAGTGCCTACATGGTAAATGGAAACACCATATATTTT.

The chain recombines TRBV7-3 with TRBJ2-1; no definite D call. The germline V and J ends were trimmed by 1 base and 8 bases, with 15 bases remaining between them. Germline V lookup: CDR1 SGHTA, CDR2 FQGTGA. The CDR3 covers 15 residues. CDR3 bases: TGTGCCAGCAGCTTAAACGGTAGGGTCTGGGATGAGCAGTTCTTC. Its translation is CASSLNGRVWDEQFF.

This clonotype was seen at least ten times. The J gene is TRBJ1-1, the V gene TRBV19, with D perhaps TRBD1 (6 bases). Trimming shortened V by 0 bases and J by 11 bases, and 22 bases separated the two germline ends. This CDR3 comprises 16 residues. CDR1 is LNHDA and CDR2 is SQIVND in the germline V gene (reference sequence). The CDR3 sequence: CASSIDESGAAVYAFF. In DNA, the CDR3 is TGTGCCAGTAGTATAGACGAGTCGGGGGCGGCGGTGTACGCTTTCTTT.

A few counts support this clonotype. The CDR3 sequence: CASSIQGQLSEQYF. The CDR3 bases are TGTGCCAGCAGCATCCAGGGACAGCTTTCCGAGCAGTACTTC. V usage is TRBV6-2 or TRBV6-3 and J usage is TRBJ2-7; TRBD1 aligns across 7 bases. CDR1 and CDR2 (germline): MNHEY, SVGEGT. The CDR3 runs 14 residues. Losses at the gene ends were 6 bases for V and 6 bases for J; bases not matched to a gene: 11.

This clonotype was counted only a few times. The chain links TRBV11-2 to TRBJ2-4, with no clear D. V was shortened by 5 bases and J by 1 base, with 12 bases between the two germline ends. Germline assignment: CDR1 SGHAT and CDR2 FQNNGV. This CDR3 is built from 15 residues. The CDR3 loop reads CASSLVGMAKNIQYF. Here the CDR3 DNA reads TGTGCCAGCAGCCTAGTGGGTATGGCCAAAAACATTCAGTACTTC.

The CDR3 sequence: CASSATGIGELFF. CDR3 nucleotides: TGTGCCAGCAGCGCGACAGGGATCGGGGAGCTGTTTTTT. The V gene is TRBV5-4, the J gene TRBJ2-2, with 7 bases fitting TRBD1. The junction had 4 bases not matched to a gene; V was cut back by 4 bases and J by 7 bases. Germline V CDR1 and CDR2: SGHNT, YYREEE (reference sequence). CDR3 size: 13 residues.

This clonotype was recorded a few times. The V call is TRBV4-3, the J call TRBJ2-6; no firm D call. Germline-derived CDR1 and CDR2 are LGHNA and YSLEER. V lost 0 bases, J lost 0 bases, and 6 bases lay in between. The CDR3 contains 16 residues. CDR3 coding DNA: TGCGCCAGCAGCCAAGATCACAGCTCTGGGGCCAACGTCCTGACTTTC. It encodes CASSQDHSSGANVLTF.

This clonotype turned up a few times. The chain is built from TRBV12-3 or TRBV12-4 and TRBJ2-6; the match to TRBD1 covers 7 bases. The CDR3 extends over 15 amino acids. With 5 bases clipped from V and 4 bases from J, the junction kept 5 bases outside the gene matches. CDR3 region: CASSTGTEGANVLTF. The CDR3 bases are TGTGCCAGCAGTACAGGGACAGAAGGGGCCAACGTCCTGACTTTC.

This clonotype has a handful of counts. V is TRBV20-1 and J is TRBJ1-2, with TRBD1 identical over 10 bases. Germline loops: CDR1 DFQATT, CDR2 SNEGSKA (reference sequence). The CDR3 loop spans 15 amino acids. The ends lost 4 bases at V and 3 bases at J; junction bases unmatched: 8. This CDR3 is CSAIPDRGRDYGYTF. CDR3 sequence (DNA): TGCAGTGCTATACCTGACAGGGGGCGCGACTATGGCTACACCTTC.

This clonotype was counted between two and nine times. The V and J genes are TRBV9 and TRBJ2-7, with 8 positions matching TRBD1. Germline CDR1 reads SGDLS; CDR2 reads YYNGEE. V was pared by 0 bases and J by 4 bases, with 6 bases of the junction left unmatched. The CDR3 runs 15 residues. The CDR3 sequence: CASSVGGQGRYEQYF. The DNA of the CDR3 is TGTGCCAGCAGCGTAGGAGGACAGGGCCGATACGAGCAGTACTTC.

This clonotype has more than one count but fewer than ten. The chain employs TRBV28 and TRBJ1-1; TRBD1 is a possible D gene (6 bases). Trimming took 10 bases from V and 0 from J, leaving 18 bases between them. This CDR3 spans 15 amino acids. The V gene's germline CDR1 is MDHEN and CDR2 SYDVKM. The CDR3: CATFGRDTMNTEAFF. CDR3 sequence (DNA): TGTGCCACCTTCGGTAGGGACACCATGAACACTGAAGCTTTCTTT.

This clonotype was seen many times. V is TRBV7-9 and J is TRBJ2-7; no clear D. This CDR3 spans 11 amino acids. Looked up from germline, CDR1 is SEHNR and CDR2 is FQNEAQ (reference sequence). Trimming shortened V by 6 bases and J by 6 bases, and 9 bases separated the two germline ends. CDR3 sequence (DNA): TGTGCCAGCAGTTTATCTGGCGAGCAGTACTTC. Amino acids: CASSLSGEQYF.

This clonotype occurred a few times. The chain employs TRBV12-3 or TRBV12-4 and TRBJ2-7; 10 bases agree with TRBD1. Unmatched junction bases numbered 9, after V lost 6 bases and J lost 1 base. CDR3 length: 16 residues. CDR3 sequence (DNA): TGTGCCAGCAGGCCAGGGGAGGGACAGGGGTCCTACGAGCAGTACTTC. Protein: CASRPGEGQGSYEQYF.